A single T cell receptor (beta chain) is shown here with its context. Its target is not known. The germline V gene has CDR1 KGHSH and CDR2 LQKENI. The CDR3 covers 15 residues. V was pared by 2 bases and J by 7 bases, with 5 bases of the junction left unmatched. The data were taken from a study of T cell responses to AZD1222 COVID-19 vaccine. General study results and limits: Reportedly, close to half of spike-specific TCRs are directed against unmutated variant regions. Only a handful of individuals given AZD1222 were seropositive at baseline. Repertoires were obtained only post-peak T cell response.

Generated by immunoSEQ multiplex PCR, the TCRdb table keeps only in-frame clones and is missing some. Of around 180,000 clones in the sample, around nine tenths were seen once. The clonotype was recovered from an adult in good health. The chain uses TRBV18 and TRBJ2-7; 13 nucleotides align to TRBD2. This specimen was peripheral blood, taken on day 0 of AZD1222 vaccination. The CDR3 reads CASSPGTSGVREQYF. CDR3 DNA sequence: TGTGCCAGCTCACCAGGGACTAGCGGGGTACGAGAGCAGTACTTC.